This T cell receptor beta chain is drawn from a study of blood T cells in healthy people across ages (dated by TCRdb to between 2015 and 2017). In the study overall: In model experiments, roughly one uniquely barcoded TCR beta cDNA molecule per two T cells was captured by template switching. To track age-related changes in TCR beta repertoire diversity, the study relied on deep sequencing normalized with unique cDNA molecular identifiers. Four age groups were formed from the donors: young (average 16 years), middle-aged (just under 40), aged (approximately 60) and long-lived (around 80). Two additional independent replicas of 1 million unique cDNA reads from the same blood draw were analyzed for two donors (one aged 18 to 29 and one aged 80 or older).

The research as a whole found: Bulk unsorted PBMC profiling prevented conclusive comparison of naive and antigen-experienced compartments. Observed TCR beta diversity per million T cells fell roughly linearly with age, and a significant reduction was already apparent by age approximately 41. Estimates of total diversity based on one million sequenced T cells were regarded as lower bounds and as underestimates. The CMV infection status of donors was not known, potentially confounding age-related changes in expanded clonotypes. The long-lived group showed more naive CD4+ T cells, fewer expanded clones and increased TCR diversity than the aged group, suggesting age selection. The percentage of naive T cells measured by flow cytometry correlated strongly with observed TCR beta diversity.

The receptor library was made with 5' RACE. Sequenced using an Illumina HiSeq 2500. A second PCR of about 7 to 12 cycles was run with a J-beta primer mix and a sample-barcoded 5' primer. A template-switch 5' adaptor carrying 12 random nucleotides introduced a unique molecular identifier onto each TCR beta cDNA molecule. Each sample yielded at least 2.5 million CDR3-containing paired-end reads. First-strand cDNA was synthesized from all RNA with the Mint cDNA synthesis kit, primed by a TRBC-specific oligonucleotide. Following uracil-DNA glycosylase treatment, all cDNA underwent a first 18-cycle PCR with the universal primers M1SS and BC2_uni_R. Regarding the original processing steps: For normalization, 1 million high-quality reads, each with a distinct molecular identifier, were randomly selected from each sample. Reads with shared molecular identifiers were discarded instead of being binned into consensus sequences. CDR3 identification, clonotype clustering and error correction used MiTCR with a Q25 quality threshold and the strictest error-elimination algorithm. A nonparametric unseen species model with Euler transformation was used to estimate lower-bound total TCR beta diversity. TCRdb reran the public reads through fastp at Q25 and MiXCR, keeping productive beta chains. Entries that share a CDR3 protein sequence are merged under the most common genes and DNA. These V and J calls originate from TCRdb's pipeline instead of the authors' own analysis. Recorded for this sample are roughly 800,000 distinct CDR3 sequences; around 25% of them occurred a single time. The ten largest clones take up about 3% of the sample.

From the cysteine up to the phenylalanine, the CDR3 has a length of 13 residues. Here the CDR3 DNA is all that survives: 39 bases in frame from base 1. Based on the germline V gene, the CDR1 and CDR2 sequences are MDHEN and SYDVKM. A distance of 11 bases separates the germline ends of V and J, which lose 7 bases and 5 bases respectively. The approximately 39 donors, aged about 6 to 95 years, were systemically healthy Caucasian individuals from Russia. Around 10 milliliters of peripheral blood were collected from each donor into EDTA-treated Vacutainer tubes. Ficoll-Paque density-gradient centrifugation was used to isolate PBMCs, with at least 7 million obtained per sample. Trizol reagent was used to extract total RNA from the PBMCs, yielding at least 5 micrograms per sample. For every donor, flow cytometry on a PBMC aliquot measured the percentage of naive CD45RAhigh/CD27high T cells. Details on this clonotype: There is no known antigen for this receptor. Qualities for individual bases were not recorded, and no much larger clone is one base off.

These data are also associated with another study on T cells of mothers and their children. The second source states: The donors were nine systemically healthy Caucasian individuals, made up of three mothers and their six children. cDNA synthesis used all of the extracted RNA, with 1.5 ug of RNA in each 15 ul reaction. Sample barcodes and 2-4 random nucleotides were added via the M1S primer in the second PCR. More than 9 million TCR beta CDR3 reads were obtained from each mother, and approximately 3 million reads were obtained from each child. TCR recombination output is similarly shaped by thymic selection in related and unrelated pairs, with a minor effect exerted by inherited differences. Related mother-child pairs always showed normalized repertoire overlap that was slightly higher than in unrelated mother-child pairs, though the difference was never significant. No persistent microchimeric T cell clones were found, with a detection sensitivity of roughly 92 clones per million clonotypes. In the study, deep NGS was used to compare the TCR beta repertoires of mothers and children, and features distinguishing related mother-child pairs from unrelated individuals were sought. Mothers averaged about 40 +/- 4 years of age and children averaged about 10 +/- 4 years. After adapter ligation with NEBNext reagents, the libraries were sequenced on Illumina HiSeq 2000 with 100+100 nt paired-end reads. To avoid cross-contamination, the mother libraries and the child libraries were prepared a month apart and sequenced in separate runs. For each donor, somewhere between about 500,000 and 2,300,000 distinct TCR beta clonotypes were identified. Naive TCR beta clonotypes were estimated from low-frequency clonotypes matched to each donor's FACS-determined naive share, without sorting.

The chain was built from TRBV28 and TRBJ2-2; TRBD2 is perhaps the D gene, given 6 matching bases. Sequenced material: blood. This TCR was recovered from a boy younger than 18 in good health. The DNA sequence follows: TGTGCCAGCACCATCCTAGCGACCGGGGAGCTGTTTTTT. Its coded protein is CASTILATGELFF.